This T cell receptor beta chain came from a study of Graves' ophthalmopathy and Graves' hyperthyroidism. Exclusion applied to patients with other autoimmune diseases, uncontrolled infections, pregnancy or lactation. The evidence that diagnosis relied on was clinical symptoms, serum thyroxine, TRAb, thyroid ultrasound and orbital computed tomography. The study amplified TCR beta CDR3 regions using RNA transcripts. First-round RT-PCR used HTBI primers; second-round multiplex PCR followed. TCRdb re-analysed the multiplex PCR reads in MiXCR, keeping a single row per CDR3 protein. The sample yields just over 600,000 distinct CDR3 sequences, approximately 22% seen once. The CDR3 totals 15 residues. In germline, CDR1 is MNHNS, CDR2 SASEGT. The V gene lost 6 bases and the J gene lost 9 bases, with 21 bases spanning the gap. This clonotype was recorded a few times.

Sequenced input: peripheral blood. The TCR originated in a woman younger than 35 with stable Graves' hyperthyroidism. Some clones in this sample may be carry-over from other donors' samples. The chain couples TRBV6-1 to TRBJ2-4; D tentatively fits TRBD1 or TRBD2 (5 bases each). The CDR3 protein is CASSPLYWVRGIQYF. The CDR3 DNA reads TGTGCCAGCAGCCCTTTGTATTGGGTGAGGGGCATTCAGTACTTC.